Detailed here is one T cell receptor (beta chain). At the DNA level, this CDR3 is encoded by other sequences in the same sample as well. The source of the sample is a study of cytomegalovirus exposure and HLA in healthy donors. Trimming cost V 0 bases and J 5 bases, with 10 bases left between them. This CDR3 spans 14 amino acids. Germline V gives CDR1 MGHRA, CDR2 YSYEKL. 60 Vbeta and 13 Jbeta primers were used in PCR. Measured with immunoSEQ multiplex PCR; TCRdb has only the in-frame clones, and not every one. In the table there are about 130,000 clones, around 77% of which are singletons. J is TRBJ2-5 and V is TRBV4-1, with a weak D call TRBD1 (6 bases). The sample was PBMCs. This TCR derives from a woman aged 40 to 50 in good health and CMV-seropositive. CDR3 nucleotides: TGCGCCAGCAGCCAAGATCCAGGACAGGAGACCCAGTACTTC. Its protein product is CASSQDPGQETQYF.